Presented here are 23 T cell receptor beta chains from one specimen sequenced in a study of read filtering for tumor transcriptome and immune sequencing. From approximately 400 ng of RNA, a library with molecular barcoded alpha/delta and beta/gamma adaptors was made. TCRdb independently ran MiXCR on the reads; one entry per CDR3 protein. This table holds approximately 40,000 distinct CDR3 sequences, approximately 14% found once. Sequenced: a population of CD138-negative cells sorted from bone marrow. Receptors were obtained from a donor at least 40 years old with multiple myeloma.

A word on this clonotype: Its ends do not fully match the called genes, so a read error is possible. The chain links TRBV2 to TRBJ2-1; the match to TRBD2 covers 8 bases. From germline, CDR1 is SNHLY and CDR2 FYNNEI. The CDR3 loop spans 18 amino acids. This CDR3 is CATLATAGANSSYNEQFF. Written as DNA, the CDR3 is TGTGCCACCCTGGCTACAGCGGGGGCGAACAGCTCCTACAATGAGCAGTTCTTT. Full variable domain (missing parts from reference TRBV2 and TRBJ2-1): EPEVTQTPSHQVTQMGQEVILRCVPISNHLYFYWYRQILGQKVEFLVSFYNNEISEKSEIFDDQFSVERPDGSNFTLKIRSTKLEDSAMYFCATLATAGANSSYNEQFFGPGTRLTVL.

Of note for this clonotype: The missing conserved phenylalanine or tryptophan at the end of this CDR3 makes a read error likely. It is unclear where the CDR3 begins or ends on the DNA, so no DNA is shown, and the CDR3 is as TCRdb lists it. V usage is TRBV2 and J usage is TRBJ2-1; the D call in the table, TRBD2, was not verified against the DNA. Germline-derived CDR1 and CDR2 are SNHLY and FYNNEI. The CDR3 length equals 16 residues, ends included. CDR3 sequence: CTSSRTSGGFDGEQLY.

V usage is TRBV27 and J usage is TRBJ2-2, with TRBD2 matching 8 bases. The CDR3 is 14 residues long. Germline lookup yields CDR1 MNHEY and CDR2 SMNVEV (reference sequence). With 8 bases clipped from V and 3 bases from J, the junction kept 5 bases outside the gene matches. In nucleotides, the CDR3 is TGTGCCAGCCAACGGGGGGGCTACACCGGGGAGCTGTTTTTT. Residues: CASQRGGYTGELFF.

This clonotype is labeled as medium-sized (0.01 to 0.1%). The V and J genes are TRBV2 and TRBJ2-7; the match to TRBD1 covers 9 bases. Germline CDR1 and CDR2: SNHLY and FYNNEI. The ends lost 3 bases at V and 4 bases at J; junction bases unmatched: 7. The CDR3 extends over 15 amino acids. CDR3 coding DNA: TGTGCCAGCAGTGAGGGTCCGGGACAGGGATACGAGCAGTACTTC. As protein: CASSEGPGQGYEQYF.

The CDR3 region is CAIRVTGEPATDIYF. The CDR3 DNA sequence: TGTGCCATCAGGGTGACAGGGGAGCCTGCAACGGACATATATTTT. The chain has TRBV10-3 and TRBJ1-3; 8 nucleotides match TRBD1. This CDR3 spans 15 amino acids. The germline CDR1 and CDR2 sequences are ENHRY and SYGVKD. V was pared by 6 bases and J by 12 bases, with 16 bases of the junction left unmatched.

The chain employs TRBV12-3 or TRBV12-4 and TRBJ2-2; 8 nucleotides line up with TRBD1. Unmatched junction bases numbered 6, after V lost 6 bases and J lost 6 bases. The CDR3 sequence is 14 residues long. CDR3 region: CASRTGTGAGELFF. The CDR3 coding sequence is TGTGCCAGCAGGACGGGGACAGGCGCCGGGGAGCTGTTTTTT.

At least ten counts were recorded for this clonotype. V gene TRBV2 combines with J gene TRBJ1-5; no firm D call. V lost 6 bases to trimming and J lost 10 bases, with 13 bases between them. The CDR3 contains 12 residues. Germline V gives CDR1 SNHLY, CDR2 FYNNEI. CDR3 nucleotide sequence: TGTGCCAGCAGAGTCGCCCAGTCACCCCAGCATTTT. This sequence encodes CASRVAQSPQHF.

Concerning this clonotype itself: A read error may account for a junction end that differs from germline. The genes are TRBV15 and TRBJ1-1; 7 nucleotides agree with TRBD1. The CDR3 is 17 amino acids. CDR1 and CDR2 from the germline V gene are LNHNV and YYDKDF (reference sequence). The CDR3 DNA follows: TGTGCCACCAGCAGAAGTCCCGGGACAGAGTGCGACACTGAAGCTTCCTTT. It encodes CATSRSPGTECDTEASF.

This clonotype was counted ten times or more. The J gene is TRBJ2-1, the V gene TRBV5-3; TRBD2 agrees at 10 bases. TRBV5-3 is labeled an ORF, and its function is uncertain. J gave up 6 bases and V 8 bases, and 11 bases lay outside the gene matches. There are 15 residues in the CDR3. The CDR3 sequence: CASSQAGGLPNEQFF. The CDR3 DNA reads as TGTGCCAGCAGCCAAGCGGGGGGGCTACCCAATGAGCAGTTCTTC.

This clonotype was seen repeatedly, ten times or more. V gene TRBV2 combines with J gene TRBJ2-1; 9 bases fit TRBD2. V was pared by 7 bases and J by 2 bases, with 9 bases of the junction left unmatched. Germline lookup yields CDR1 SNHLY and CDR2 FYNNEI. The CDR3 totals 16 residues. CDR3 DNA sequence: TGTGCCAGCAAAAGAGGCGGGGGGGGTACCTACAATGAGCAGTTCTTC. Translating it yields CASKRGGGGTYNEQFF.

Ten or more counts support this clonotype. The J gene is TRBJ1-1, the V gene TRBV5-1, with D uncertain. Trimming removed 5 bases from V and 2 bases from J, with 7 bases in between. Germline V lookup: CDR1 SGHRS, CDR2 YFSETQ. The CDR3 consists of 12 residues. The CDR3 loop is CASSSRNTEAFF. As DNA, the CDR3 is TGCGCCAGCAGTTCCCGAAACACTGAAGCTTTCTTT. The whole variable domain, filled in from reference TRBV5-1 and TRBJ1-1, reads KAGVTQTPRYLIKTRGQQVTLSCSPISGHRSVSWYQQTPGQGLQFLFEYFSETQRNKGNFPGRFSGRQFSNSRSEMNVSTLELGDSALYLCASSSRNTEAFFGQGTRLTVV.

The rearrangement joins TRBV18 to TRBJ2-5, with D uncertain. The CDR3 extends over 12 amino acids. CDR1 is KGHSH, CDR2 LQKENI, per germline. V dropped 3 bases and J dropped 2 bases, with 4 bases sitting between them. Here the CDR3 DNA reads TGTGCCAGCTCACCCAAACAAGAGACCCAGTACTTC. Its translation: CASSPKQETQYF.

This clonotype was recorded a few times. The V call is TRBV28, the J call TRBJ2-6; D gene ambiguous. V was pared by 8 bases and J by 2 bases, with 13 bases between. The CDR3 has 15 amino acids. CDR1 and CDR2 from the germline V gene are MDHEN and SYDVKM. Written as DNA, the CDR3 is TGTGCCAGCGGTAGTTGGGCGGCTGGGGCCAACGTCCTGACTTTC. This sequence encodes CASGSWAAGANVLTF.

This clonotype was counted only a few times. The chain uses TRBV20-1 and TRBJ2-7; either TRBD1 or TRBD2 may fit D (5 bases each). Germline V CDR1 and CDR2: DFQATT, SNEGSKA (reference sequence). The CDR3 consists of 11 residues. Trimming shortened V by 7 bases and J by 7 bases, and 14 bases separated the two germline ends. The CDR3, as DNA: TGCAGTGTCGGGACCTCTCGGGAGCAGTACTTC. Translated: CSVGTSREQYF.

This clonotype has a count of ten or more. The chain employs TRBV23-1 and TRBJ1-6; 8 bases are a match to TRBD1. TRBV23-1 is treated as an ORF (open reading frame) with a function not yet certain. This CDR3 is built from 14 residues. V was pared by 4 bases and J by 8 bases, with 4 bases of the junction left unmatched. CDR3 in DNA: TGCGCCAGCAGTCCGGACAGGGTCGATTCACCCCTCCACTTT. As protein: CASSPDRVDSPLHF.

Comment on this clonotype: It differs at one base from a far larger clone, so likely a read error. The V gene is TRBV6-6, the J gene TRBJ1-5, with a weak D call TRBD1 (5 bases). Looked up from germline, CDR1 is MNHNY and CDR2 is SVGAGI (reference sequence). This CDR3 region has 16 residues. CDR3 DNA: TGTGTCAGCAGGGCCGGGGGGGTATCCAGCAATCAGCCCCAGCATTTT. This encodes CVSRAGGVSSNQPQHF.

In this sample, this clonotype turned up many times. J is TRBJ2-1 and V is TRBV7-3; TRBD2 matches at 8 bases. V shed 5 bases and J 5 bases; nucleotides not matched to a gene: 8. CDR1 and CDR2 from the germline V gene are SGHTA and FQGTGA. This CDR3 is 15 amino acids long. This chain's CDR3 is CASSGSGGHNNEQFF. The CDR3 DNA reads TGTGCCAGCAGCGGAAGCGGGGGCCACAACAATGAGCAGTTCTTC.

Remarks on this clonotype: It may be a read error: a sequence one base away is much more abundant. The missing conserved phenylalanine or tryptophan at the end of this CDR3 makes a read error likely. The chain links TRBV20-1 to TRBJ2-7, with 8 nucleotides matching TRBD2. This CDR3 region has 14 residues. Losses at the gene ends were 6 bases for V and 0 bases for J; bases not matched to a gene: 7. Germline V CDR1 and CDR2: DFQATT, SNEGSKA (reference sequence). Written as DNA, the CDR3 is TGCAGTGCAACGGGGGGGGCGAGCTCCTACGAGCAGTACTCC. Protein sequence: CSATGGASSYEQYS.

A note on this clonotype: A junction end diverges from the germline sequence, so it may reflect a read error. The chain carries TRBV7-8 and TRBJ2-2; D is perhaps TRBD2 (7 bases). The CDR3 runs to 15 residues. In germline, CDR1 is SGHVS, CDR2 FQNEAQ. The CDR3 is CASSLAGGDTGEPFF. CDR3 sequence (DNA): TGTGCCAGCAGCTTAGCGGGGGGGGACACCGGGGAGCCGTTTTTT.

This clonotype was detected many times. The chain links TRBV3-1 to TRBJ2-7, with unresolved D. V shed 1 base and J shed 2 bases, with 6 bases lying between them. This CDR3 contains 13 residues. Per germline, CDR1 LGHDT and CDR2 YNNKEL (reference sequence). The CDR3 coding sequence is TGTGCCAGCAGCCAAGGGCCCCCCTACGAGCAGTACTTC. Amino acids: CASSQGPPYEQYF.

Only a few counts were recorded for this clonotype. J is TRBJ1-5 and V is TRBV28; unclear D gene. Trimming removed 1 base at V and 8 bases at J, with 12 bases between. This CDR3 has 14 residues. CDR1 MDHEN and CDR2 SYDVKM come from the germline V gene. The chain's CDR3 is CASSLLGPNKPQHF. CDR3 DNA sequence: TGTGCCAGCAGTTTATTAGGCCCGAACAAGCCCCAGCATTTT.

This clonotype was observed a handful of times. This clone may be a read error of a much larger clone one base away. The J gene is TRBJ2-5, the V gene TRBV4-1, with a tentative D call TRBD2 (6 bases). CDR3 size: 15 residues. Germline V CDR1 and CDR2: MGHRA, YSYEKL. CDR3 bases: TGCGCCAGCGGCCAAGATGTCCGGGGGTTGAAGACCCAGTACTTC. The encoded protein is CASGQDVRGLKTQYF.

In this sample, this clonotype turned up many times. V usage is TRBV10-3 and J usage is TRBJ1-5; 8 nucleotides align to TRBD1. V lost 3 bases and J lost 5; bases outside the gene matches: 6. The germline CDR1 and CDR2 sequences are ENHRY and SYGVKD. The CDR3 contains 15 residues. The CDR3 bases are TGTGCCATCAGTGACTCTGACAGGGGCTATCAGCCCCAGCATTTT. The encoded protein is CAISDSDRGYQPQHF.